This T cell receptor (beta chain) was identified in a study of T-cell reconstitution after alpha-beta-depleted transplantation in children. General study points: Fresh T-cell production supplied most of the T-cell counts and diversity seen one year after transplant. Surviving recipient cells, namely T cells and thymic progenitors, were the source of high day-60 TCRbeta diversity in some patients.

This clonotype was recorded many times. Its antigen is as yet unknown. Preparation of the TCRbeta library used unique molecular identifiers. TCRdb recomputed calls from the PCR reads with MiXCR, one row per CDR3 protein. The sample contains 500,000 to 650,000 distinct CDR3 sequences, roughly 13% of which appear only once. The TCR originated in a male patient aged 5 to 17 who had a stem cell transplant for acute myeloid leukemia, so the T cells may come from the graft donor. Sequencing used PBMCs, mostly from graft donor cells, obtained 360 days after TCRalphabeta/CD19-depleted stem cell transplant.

CDR3 DNA sequence: TGCGCCAGCAGCCAAGTGAACAGGGGAGTTGGTATGAACGAGCAGTACTTC. The encoded protein is CASSQVNRGVGMNEQYF. The gene calls are TRBV4-3 and TRBJ2-7, with 7 bases matching TRBD1. J was trimmed by 5 bases and V by 1 base; bases with no gene match: 14. The germline V gene has CDR1 LGHNA and CDR2 YSLEER. The CDR3 totals 17 residues.